Listed below are T cell receptor beta chains from one sample, sequenced in a study of control samples from healthy donors and cancer patients. Repertoires were generated with immunoSEQ multiplex PCR, while TCRdb's copy carries only in-frame clones and drops some. The sample shows some 250,000 clones, almost 85% of them seen only once. The sequenced sample was PBMCs. These receptors came from a woman aged 60 to 75 with lung cancer. CDR3s include the opening cysteine and the closing phenylalanine or tryptophan. D genes are given only for firm matches.

v_call d_call cdr3_aa
TRBV5-1 TRBD2 CASSSAGGVYEQYF
TRBV9 . CASSVAGNTEAFF
TRBV21-1 . CASSKEALLRRENTGELFF
TRBV4-2 . CASSQGQAGNSPLHF
TRBV4-2 . CASSIRDESSYEQYF
TRBV7-3 . CASSLRGYGYTF
TRBV3-1/TRBV3-2 . CASRDRGGYGYTF
TRBV5-4 . CASSPGVGTGNYEQYF
TRBV6-4 TRBD1 CASSEDREGEQYF
TRBV5-1 . CASSLGDSYNEQFF
TRBV2 TRBD1 CASSEYGTGDGYTF
TRBV25-1 . CASSANGGNTIYF
TRBV19 . CASSIGWTAYEQYF
TRBV5-6 . CASSLEGLRTF
TRBV9 . CASSPRDTNYGYTF
TRBV23-1 TRBD1 CADRGTGGGQPQHF
TRBV28 . CASSGPLVGSGNTIYF
TRBV19 TRBD1 CASNSPSRQGANPYGYTF
TRBV6-5 TRBD2 CASSYRGREADTQYF
TRBV7-9 . CASSLAQSNEDTEAFF
TRBV5-6 . CASSRSGDPFRSNSPLHF
TRBV18 . CASSPTDRPEAFF
TRBV6-8 . CASSYSTRASSGNTIYF
TRBV11-2 . CASSLVGTEAFF
TRBV5-1 TRBD1 CASSLGTGVTNEKLFF
TRBV4-1 TRBD1 CASRGTDQETQYF
TRBV27 . CASRPTAVARNSPLHF
TRBV28 TRBD1 CASGPGQGSNQPQHF
TRBV5-4 . CASSFDRSRGYTF
TRBV5-1 TRBD1 CASSQGAGEQYF
TRBV5-1 TRBD1 CASSLEGDRVVKQYF
TRBV7-9 . CASSLGSEYEQYF
TRBV11-2 . CASSLGGGNQPQHF
TRBV3-1/TRBV3-2 . CASSPAGNQPQHF
TRBV27 . CASSFWGGDEKLFF
TRBV7-2 . CASSPGPGELFF
TRBV7-9 . CASSLLGVEYGYTF
TRBV6-5 . CASSLFGSLNTEAFF
TRBV30 . CAWTSAPSHYTF
TRBV3-1/TRBV3-2 TRBD1 CASSLTQTGTGNEQFF
TRBV7-9 TRBD1 CASSTGQGGRPQHF
TRBV6-6 . CASSYFYEDTKTQYF
TRBV3-1/TRBV3-2 TRBD1 CASSPGGFNTGELSF
TRBV5-5 TRBD2 CASRPGLAGSGELFF
TRBV2 . CASRTTGPNTGELFF
TRBV19 . CASQSNYGYTF
TRBV18 . CASSPGQLNTEAFF
TRBV9 . CASSVAPQGILETQYF
TRBV4-2 TRBD2 CASSQAASGGAETQYF
TRBV15 TRBD1 CATSLLAGGAEKLFF
TRBV5-1 . CASSDQTGTGYNEQFF
TRBV7-7 . CASSLVGGNYNEQFF
TRBV6-4 TRBD2 CAGMNQGLAGDEQYF
TRBV9 . CASSVASLTNYGYTF
TRBV11-2 . CASSPGFEETQYF
TRBV7-9 . CASGGEYTEAFF
TRBV5-1 TRBD1 CASSSQMGQGAEAFF
TRBV4-1 TRBD1 CASSQDFGTGSYEQYF
TRBV5-5 . CASSLEGAKSYEQYF